Sequencing of this T cell receptor beta chain was carried out in a study of T cell responses to AZD1222 COVID-19 vaccine. Study results and caveats: After two AZD1222 doses, spike-specific TCR breadth and depth rose versus day 0. Per reports, nearly half of all spike-specific TCRs target regions that are unmutated in variants.

Points on this clone: Its antigen is still unknown.

Using immunoSEQ multiplex PCR, the repertoire was profiled, and TCRdb retains in-frame clones only, with some absent. The table has 100,000 to 120,000 clones, approximately 86% seen once. Trimming took 1 base from V and 1 from J, leaving 5 bases between them. This CDR3 is 13 amino acids long. Germline V gene lookup returns CDR1 SNHLY and CDR2 FYNNEI. The chain links TRBV2 to TRBJ2-7; no clear D gene. The receptor's source is an adult in good health. The specimen comprised peripheral blood, sampled on day 0 of AZD1222 vaccination. CDR3 in amino acids: CASSEGLSYEQYF. CDR3 nucleotide sequence: TGTGCCAGCAGTGAAGGACTTTCCTACGAGCAGTACTTC.